Below, 20 T cell receptor beta chains from the same sample are listed, as sequenced in a study of T-cell memory formation after mild COVID-19. TCRdb reanalysed the 5' RACE reads using MiXCR and keeps one entry per CDR3 protein. This table holds about 13,000 distinct CDR3 sequences, about 17% found once. Specimen: PBMCs or a T cell subset sorted from them (not recorded which). Receptor source: a man younger than 35 who had mild COVID-19 (a few samples of this study predate the infection). Cell type and time point are not known.

The rearrangement uses TRBV5-4 and TRBJ1-3, with TRBD1 as a possible D gene (6 bases). Germline lookup yields CDR1 SGHNT and CDR2 YYREEE (reference sequence). With 1 base removed from V and 0 bases from J, the gap between germline ends came to 11 bases. This CDR3 comprises 16 residues. The chain's CDR3 is CASSLWGLHSGNTIYF. The CDR3 coding sequence is TGTGCCAGCAGCTTGTGGGGGCTCCACTCTGGAAACACCATATATTTT.

The chain recombines TRBV7-2 with TRBJ2-1; tentative D call: TRBD2 (7 bases). The CDR3 consists of 14 residues. Germline assignment: CDR1 SGHTA and CDR2 FQGNSA. Deletions cut 1 base from V and 9 bases from J, with 13 bases between. The CDR3 sequence is CASSLGGGAGEQFF. CDR3 DNA sequence: TGTGCCAGCAGCTTAGGAGGGGGGGCAGGTGAGCAGTTCTTC.

The sample holds many counts of this clonotype. This chain links TRBV6-5 with TRBJ2-2; possibly TRBD1 or TRBD2 for D (5 bases each). Germline values: CDR1 MNHEY, CDR2 SVGAGI. The CDR3 covers 13 residues. Trimming took 2 bases from V and 8 from J, leaving 9 bases between them. CDR3 region: CASSYVGDGELFF. The CDR3, as DNA: TGTGCCAGCAGTTACGTGGGGGATGGGGAGCTGTTTTTT.

The chain recombines TRBV27 with TRBJ2-7, with a tentative D call TRBD1 (5 bases). The CDR3 extends over 16 amino acids. Germline CDR1 and CDR2: MNHEY and SMNVEV (reference sequence). Trimming took 4 bases from V and 6 from J, leaving 22 bases between them. The CDR3 sequence: CASSYPWTSLGSEQYF. The CDR3 DNA reads TGTGCCAGCAGTTACCCGTGGACATCACTGGGGTCCGAGCAGTACTTC.

The rearrangement joins TRBV2 to TRBJ2-5; 7 nucleotides agree with TRBD1. There are 11 residues in the CDR3. Trimming took 9 bases from V and 5 from J; bases not matched to a gene: 3. Germline assignment: CDR1 SNHLY and CDR2 FYNNEI. CDR3 in amino acids: CASRGQETQYF. The CDR3 bases are TGTGCCAGTAGGGGGCAGGAGACCCAGTACTTC.

In its sample, this clonotype was seen many times. The chain couples TRBV10-3 to TRBJ1-3, with TRBD1 matching 10 bases. This CDR3 region has 15 residues. J was trimmed by 4 bases and V by 4 bases; bases with no gene match: 4. CDR1 and CDR2 from the germline V gene are ENHRY and SYGVKD. The CDR3 protein is CAISGQGAPGNTIYF. The DNA of the CDR3 is TGTGCCATCAGTGGACAGGGGGCTCCGGGAAACACCATATATTTT.

This clonotype was observed a few times. This chain joins TRBV6-4 and TRBJ1-6, with no clear D. This CDR3 region has 15 residues. Germline values: CDR1 MRHNA, CDR2 SNTAGT. Trimming removed 3 bases from V and 8 bases from J, with 14 bases in between. The CDR3 sequence is CASSETPNPYSPLHF. The CDR3 DNA reads as TGTGCCAGCAGTGAGACGCCAAACCCTTATTCACCCCTCCACTTT.

J is TRBJ2-6 and V is TRBV29-1; D remains unclear. Germline V gene lookup returns CDR1 SQVTM and CDR2 ANQGSEA. Trimming removed 4 bases at V and 5 bases at J, with 12 bases between. There are 14 residues in the CDR3. Here the CDR3 DNA reads TGCAGCGTTGTTTTCGATATCAGGGCCAACGTCCTGACTTTC. Translated: CSVVFDIRANVLTF.

At least ten counts were recorded for this clonotype. V usage is TRBV4-2 and J usage is TRBJ2-2; 8 bases line up with TRBD2. The CDR3 spans 18 residues. After removal of 0 bases from V and 6 bases from J, the junction contained 12 bases not matched to a gene. The germline V gene has CDR1 LGHNA and CDR2 YNFKEQ. DNA for the CDR3: TGTGCCAGCAGCCAAGATCCTGGAACGGGGGGGCCGTCCGGGGAGCTGTTTTTT. It encodes CASSQDPGTGGPSGELFF.

This clonotype was counted only a few times. The J gene is TRBJ2-2, the V gene TRBV20-1, with 11 bases fitting TRBD1. V shed 3 bases, J shed 7 bases, and the junction held 10 bases outside the gene matches. The CDR3 has 16 amino acids. CDR1 DFQATT and CDR2 SNEGSKA come from the germline V gene (reference sequence). The CDR3 reads CSARVPGTGGDGELFF. CDR3 sequence (DNA): TGCAGTGCTAGGGTCCCCGGGACAGGGGGAGACGGGGAGCTGTTTTTT.

This clonotype has a count of ten or more. This chain uses TRBV4-1 with TRBJ1-1; perhaps TRBD1 as D (5 bases). Looked up from germline, CDR1 is MGHRA and CDR2 is YSYEKL. This CDR3 region has 15 residues. V shed 4 bases and J shed 1 base, with 13 bases lying between them. The CDR3 DNA sequence: TGCGCCAGCAGCCTTATGGCACAGGAGAACACTGAAGCTTTCTTT. This translates into CASSLMAQENTEAFF.

This clonotype was counted ten times or more. The chain is built from TRBV21-1 and TRBJ2-5; the tabulated D call, TRBD1, remains unverified against the DNA. TRBV21-1 is annotated as a pseudogene. The CDR3 length is 15 residues. CDR3 region: CASSKRQPGRETQYF. The CDR3 region has the DNA TGTGCCAGCAGTAAGCGCCAACCGGGAAGGGAGACCCAGTACTTC.

This clonotype was detected a few times. The V and J genes are TRBV7-9 and TRBJ1-2, with D possibly TRBD1 on 6 matching bases. The V gene's germline CDR1 is SEHNR and CDR2 FQNEAQ (reference sequence). The germline V and J ends were trimmed by 1 base and 3 bases, with 15 bases remaining between them. This CDR3 is 16 amino acids long. CDR3 nucleotides: TGTGCCAGCAGCTTAGACAGGGTAAAAATGGACTATGGCTACACCTTC. This sequence encodes CASSLDRVKMDYGYTF.

This clonotype has ten or more counts. The chain combines TRBV7-9 with TRBJ2-3, with D possibly TRBD1 on 6 matching bases. CDR1 is SEHNR, CDR2 FQNEAQ, per germline (reference sequence). V was cut by 5 bases and J by 2 bases, with 20 bases left in between. This CDR3 is 17 amino acids long. The CDR3 is CASSRRATGLNTDTQYF. CDR3 in DNA: TGTGCCAGCAGCCGCCGTGCGACAGGACTCAACACAGATACGCAGTATTTT.

This clonotype was observed at least ten times. This sequence joins TRBV15 and TRBJ2-2, with 7 bases identical to TRBD1. The CDR3 spans 15 residues. The germline gives CDR1 LNHNV, CDR2 YYDKDF (reference sequence). With 6 bases clipped from V and 4 bases from J, the junction kept 8 bases outside the gene matches. CDR3 in DNA: TGTGCCACCAGAATACAGGGGTTCCCCACCGGGGAGCTGTTTTTT. This translates into CATRIQGFPTGELFF.

The sample holds many counts of this clonotype. The chain's CDR3 is CSARDTYSGGYNEQFF. In DNA form, the CDR3 reads TGCAGTGCTAGAGATACTTATAGCGGGGGCTACAATGAGCAGTTCTTC. The chain recombines TRBV20-1 with TRBJ2-1; 9 nucleotides match TRBD2. The CDR3 runs 16 residues. Germline values: CDR1 DFQATT, CDR2 SNEGSKA (reference sequence). Trimming at V came to 0 bases and at J to 3 bases, leaving 6 bases not matched to a gene.

This clonotype has ten or more counts. The chain has TRBV20-1 and TRBJ1-6, with TRBD1 matching over 7 bases. After removal of 2 bases from V and 6 bases from J, the junction contained 10 bases not matched to a gene. CDR3 length: 16 residues. The germline V gene has CDR1 DFQATT and CDR2 SNEGSKA (reference sequence). This CDR3 reads CSARKLRQGLNSPLHF. CDR3 nucleotide sequence: TGCAGTGCTAGAAAATTACGACAGGGCCTTAATTCACCCCTCCACTTT.

The chain has TRBV11-2 and TRBJ2-1; unclear D gene. Germline V gene lookup returns CDR1 SGHAT and CDR2 FQNNGV. The CDR3 spans 17 residues. The germline V and J ends were trimmed by 3 bases and 0 bases, with 15 bases remaining between them. CDR3 protein: CASSFGRSRSSYNEQFF. The CDR3 nucleotides are TGTGCCAGCAGCTTCGGCAGATCGAGAAGCTCCTACAATGAGCAGTTCTTC. The variable domain in full, with the rest retrieved from reference TRBV11-2 and TRBJ2-1, is EAGVAQSPRYKIIEKRQSVAFWCNPISGHATLYWYQQILGQGPKLLIQFQNNGVVDDSQLPKDRFSAERLKGVDSTLKIQPAKLEDSAVYLCASSFGRSRSSYNEQFFGPGTRLTVL.

This clonotype was picked up a small number of times. This chain joins TRBV11-2 and TRBJ2-1; weak D call: TRBD2 (5 bases). The CDR3 has 15 amino acids. The ends were cut back, 1 base at V and 5 bases at J, with 12 bases in the middle. Germline CDR1 SGHAT, CDR2 FQNNGV. The CDR3 region has the DNA TGTGCCAGCAGCTTAGTGCTGGACTTCCACAATGAGCAGTTCTTC. It codes for CASSLVLDFHNEQFF. Full variable domain (outside the CDR3, taken from reference TRBV11-2 and TRBJ2-1): EAGVAQSPRYKIIEKRQSVAFWCNPISGHATLYWYQQILGQGPKLLIQFQNNGVVDDSQLPKDRFSAERLKGVDSTLKIQPAKLEDSAVYLCASSLVLDFHNEQFFGPGTRLTVL.

This clonotype was observed a handful of times. The V and J genes are TRBV2 and TRBJ2-2; no reliable D call. Trimming took off 7 bases at V and 1 base at J, with 7 bases between the two ends. Germline CDR1 reads SNHLY; CDR2 reads FYNNEI. This CDR3 contains 13 residues. In DNA form, the CDR3 reads TGTGCCAGCACTCCGCTGAACACCGGGGAGCTGTTTTTT. It codes for CASTPLNTGELFF.